The clone carrying this TCR beta chain occurred a few times. Its antigen is as yet unknown. The CDR3 is 15 residues long. The V and J ends lost 6 bases and 6 bases respectively, with 15 bases between them. The sample is drawn from a study of T cells in Graves' hyperthyroidism and ophthalmopathy. General study points: Most thyroid clonotypes expanded above 0.001 were also detected in blood.

From RNA transcripts, TCR beta CDR3 regions were amplified. TCR CDR3 underwent first-round RT-PCR with the HTBI primer set. In TCRdb, the multiplex PCR reads were re-called with MiXCR into one record per CDR3 protein. The repertoire has fewer than 900,000 distinct CDR3 sequences, about 19% of them found once; the top ten carry roughly 17%. The TCR comes from a woman aged 50 to 60 with Graves' hyperthyroidism that later progressed to Graves' ophthalmopathy. What was sequenced was blood. The gene calls are TRBV12-3 or TRBV12-4 and TRBJ1-6; D is undetermined. CDR3 nucleotide sequence: TGTGCCAGCAGATATAATCAGGAGAGTAATTCACCCCTCCACTTT. Protein: CASRYNQESNSPLHF.